This TCR beta chain was identified during a study of blood T cell repertoires in COVID-19. Study-wide background: PBMCs, B-cell-depleted T cells, or T cells provided the cDNA or gDNA that made up the material.

Germline CDR1 reads MNHEY; CDR2 reads SMNVEV (reference sequence). V shed 3 bases and J 9 bases; nucleotides not matched to a gene: 5. CDR3 length: 14 residues. Profiled with immunoSEQ multiplex PCR; TCRdb holds only in-frame clones, not every one. The sample includes about half a million clones, approximately 91% of them seen just once. Sequencing was carried out using PBMCs or T cells enriched from blood (not recorded which). The sequence was collected from a woman aged 60-75 years who had recovered from COVID-19. V is TRBV27 and J is TRBJ1-6; 7 bases agree with TRBD1. CDR3 DNA sequence: TGTGCCAGCAGTTTCGAGACAGGGACTTCACCCCTCCACTTT. This gives the protein CASSFETGTSPLHF.